A selection of T cell receptor beta chains follows, all from one sample in a study of CD8+CD57+ T cells in acquired aplastic anemia. TCRdb independently ran MiXCR on the reads; one entry per CDR3 protein. The sample has fewer than 250,000 distinct CDR3 sequences; about 53% are singletons. Specimen: sorted CD4+, CD8+, or CD8+CD57+ T cells (not recorded which) from PBMCs. All receptors derive from a human donor in good health, serving as a control. The CDR3 runs from the conserved cysteine through the conserved F or W. The D gene is left open where the match is weak. Not all rows give a size; the values are once, few, many and, for expanded clones, a class.

.	.	TRBJ2-3	TRBV2	TGTGCCAGCAGCACAGGGTGGAGCACAGATACGCAGTATTTT	CASSTGWSTDTQYF
.	.	TRBJ1-1	TRBV7-6	TGTGCCAGCAGTGTCGGGGCGGCCACTGAAGCTTTCTTT	CASSVGAATEAFF
TRBD1	many	TRBJ1-5	TRBV19	TGTGCCAGTAGTATAGGGAACAGGGGTGGTCAGCCCCAGCATTTT	CASSIGNRGGQPQHF
.	once	TRBJ1-1	TRBV7-2	TGTGCCAGCAGCTTAGACAGTAACACTAAAGCTTTCTTT	CASSLDSNTKAFF
.	.	TRBJ1-5	TRBV19	TGTGCCAGTAGTATAAGGGGCAACAATCAGCCCCAGCATTTT	CASSIRGNNQPQHF
.	once	TRBJ1-5	TRBV10-2	TGCGCCAGCAGTGGCGGGGAAAATCAGCCCCAGCATTTT	CASSGGENQPQHF
.	many	TRBJ2-7	TRBV10-3	TGTGCCATCAGTGGAAACCACAGGGCCTACGAGCAGTACTTC	CAISGNHRAYEQYF
TRBD1	.	TRBJ2-7	TRBV4-3	TGCGCCAGCAGCCAAGTGAGAGGGGGCGCCTACGAGCAGTACTTC	CASSQVRGGAYEQYF
.	.	TRBJ2-1	TRBV7-2	TGTGCCAGCAGCCAAAGGAGGAGGTTCTACAATGAGCAGTTCTTC	CASSQRRRFYNEQFF
.	.	TRBJ1-5	TRBV7-9	TGTGCCAGCAGCTACGGGTGGGCCACGACAGATACGCAGCATTTT	CASSYGWATTDTQHF
.	many	TRBJ1-1	TRBV11-2	TGTGCCAGCAGCTCCGGAGCGGGGTTAAACACTGAAGCTTTCTTT	CASSSGAGLNTEAFF
.	many	TRBJ1-4	TRBV19	TGTGCCAGTAGTGCGACAGTAGCTAATGAAAAACTGTTTTTT	CASSATVANEKLFF
TRBD1	many	TRBJ2-5	TRBV6-1	TGTGCCAGCAGTGAAGGAGACAGGGTCATCCAAGAGACCCAGTACTTC	CASSEGDRVIQETQYF
TRBD1	many	TRBJ2-6	TRBV28	TGTGCCAGCAGCCTCGACAGGGCTGGGGCCAACGTCCTGACTTTC	CASSLDRAGANVLTF
.	many	TRBJ1-1	TRBV7-6	TGTGCCAGCAGCTCAAGTATCATCACTGAAGCTTTCTTT	CASSSSIITEAFF
.	many	TRBJ2-5	TRBV7-6	TGTGCCAGCAGCTTAGAGCTGGGGGCCCTGATGGGGACCCAGTACTTC	CASSLELGALMGTQYF
.	.	TRBJ1-4	TRBV19	TGTGCCAGTAGTATATTAACAGGGAGGCGTGAAAAACTGTTTTTT	CASSILTGRREKLFF
.	few	TRBJ1-2	TRBV24-1	TGTGCCACCAGTGATTCAGGGTACGGTGGCTACACCTTC	CATSDSGYGGYTF
.	.	TRBJ1-6	TRBV18	TGTGCCAGCTCCCCGGCCTTGGGTTCACCCCTCCACTTT	CASSPALGSPLHF
.	few	TRBJ1-2	TRBV4-2	TGTGCCAGCAGCCCGCTGAATAGTCTGGATACCAGCTATGGCTACACCTTC	CASSPLNSLDTSYGYTF
.	.	TRBJ2-2	TRBV28	TGTGCCAGCAGTTTACGGGGGGCCTTTAGGAACGGGGAGCTGTTTTTT	CASSLRGAFRNGELFF
.	many	TRBJ1-1	TRBV13	TGTGCCAGCAGCGCTCAGAGCACTGAAGCTTTCTTT	CASSAQSTEAFF
.	many	TRBJ1-2	TRBV20-1	TGCAGTGCTAGAAGCTCGGGGGACCTGCTAACCTTC	CSARSSGDLLTF
.	.	TRBJ1-2	TRBV5-1	TGCGCCAGCAGCTTGGGTTCGTATGGCTACACCTTC	CASSLGSYGYTF
.	.	TRBJ2-7	TRBV12-3/TRBV12-4	TGTGCCAGCAGCCGGACAGTCCACGAGCAGTACTTC	CASSRTVHEQYF
.	few	TRBJ1-1	TRBV9	TGTGCCAGCAGCGTAGAGGACTACCCGATCCTGAACACTGAAGCTTTCTTT	CASSVEDYPILNTEAFF
.	many	TRBJ2-7	TRBV6-2/TRBV6-3	TGTGCCAGCAGGGGACCAGGCGGCCAAACCTACGAGCAGTACTTC	CASRGPGGQTYEQYF
TRBD1	few	TRBJ1-6	TRBV10-3	TGTGCCATCAGTGGCGGGGGACAGAGCTCCTATAATTCACCCCTCCACTTT	CAISGGGQSSYNSPLHF
.	.	TRBJ2-2	TRBV7-2	TGTGCCAGCAGCTTCGGCTTCCCCGGGGAGCTGTTTTTT	CASSFGFPGELFF
TRBD1	many	TRBJ1-2	TRBV9	TGTGCCAGCAGCGTAACAGGGGCCTATGGCTACACCTTC	CASSVTGAYGYTF
TRBD2	.	TRBJ2-3	TRBV7-3	TGTGCCAGCAGCGTTAGCGGGGGGATGACAGATACGCAGTATTTT	CASSVSGGMTDTQYF
.	many	TRBJ2-7	TRBV4-2	TGTGCCAGCAGCCAAGATTCAACGGCCGAGCAGTACTTC	CASSQDSTAEQYF
TRBD2	once	TRBJ2-1	TRBV15	TGTGCCACCAGCCCGACTAGCCAGAATGAGCAGTTCTTC	CATSPTSQNEQFF
.	.	TRBJ1-3	TRBV24-1	TGTGCCACCAGTGATCCGGGTAGAGCTGGAAACACCATATATTTT	CATSDPGRAGNTIYF
.	many	TRBJ1-1	TRBV7-9	TGTGCCAGCAGCTTCACAGGGAATAAGGAAGCTTTCTTT	CASSFTGNKEAFF
.	many	TRBJ1-2	TRBV5-1	TGCGCCAGCAGCATAGGAACAGGCGTTTATGGCTACACCTTC	CASSIGTGVYGYTF
.	.	TRBJ2-5	TRBV7-6	TGTGCCAGCAGTAAAGGGAAATCTGGCAGGGGGGGGGAGACCCAGCACTTC	CASSKGKSGRGGETQHF
.	.	TRBJ2-7	TRBV29-1	TGCAGCGTTGTAGGGGGATTTGGCCCCTACGAGCAGCACTTC	CSVVGGFGPYEQHF
TRBD1	.	TRBJ2-2	TRBV11-1	TGTGCCAGCAGCAGGACAGGGGAACGGTACACCGGGGAGCTGTTTTTT	CASSRTGERYTGELFF
TRBD2	.	TRBJ2-3	TRBV20-1	TGCAGGGTAGCGGGGGGCCCTAGCACAGATACGCAGTATTTT	CRVAGGPSTDTQYF
.	.	TRBJ2-5	TRBV5-1	TGCGCCAGCAGCCCCTCGACGGAGACCCAGTACTTC	CASSPSTETQYF
.	once	TRBJ1-1	TRBV19	TGTGCCAGTAGTCCCATTAGGAACACTGAAGCTTTCTTT	CASSPIRNTEAFF